The 14 T cell receptor beta chains below come from one sample, sequenced in a study of preoperative IRX-2 immunotherapy in early breast cancer. As to treatment: preoperative locoregional IRX-2 cytokine immunotherapy. The protocol was immunoSEQ multiplex PCR, while the TCRdb copy is restricted to in-frame clones and leaves out a portion. The data show 2,000 to 2,500 clones, 81% seen once. This material consisted of tumor tissue, taken before IRX-2 immunotherapy. These receptors originate from a human donor with breast cancer.

The V and J genes are TRBV6-8 and TRBJ1-2, with 11 bases fitting TRBD1. Germline V gene lookup returns CDR1 MNHGY and CDR2 SAAAGT. Losses at the gene ends were 2 bases for V and 7 bases for J; bases not matched to a gene: 12. This CDR3 is 17 amino acids long. The CDR3 coding sequence is TGTGCCAGCAGTTACCGAGGACAGGGGGCGAGTCCTGGTGGCTACACCTTC. Translated, it gives CASSYRGQGASPGGYTF.

This clone was seen more than once but under ten times. The chain employs TRBV11-3 and TRBJ1-1, with a possible D match to TRBD1 (6 bases). The V gene's germline CDR1 is SGHNT and CDR2 YENEEA. The CDR3 loop spans 15 amino acids. V lost 3 bases and J lost 0, with 11 bases in between. CDR3 sequence reads: CASSFLDRMNTEAFF. CDR3 sequence (DNA): TGTGCCAGCAGCTTTTTGGACAGAATGAACACTGAAGCTTTCTTT.

The chain couples TRBV29-1 to TRBJ2-7; no clear D. The CDR3 is made up of 14 amino acids. Germline assignment: CDR1 SQVTM and CDR2 ANQGSEA. V lost 4 bases and J lost 3, with 16 bases in between. CDR3 sequence (DNA): TGCAGCGTTGGGTCCGGGTCCGGATTCTACGAGCAGTACTTC. This translates into CSVGSGSGFYEQYF.

The sample holds one count of this clone. The chain uses TRBV6-8 and TRBJ2-5; D perhaps matches TRBD2 (6 bases). Per germline, CDR1 MNHGY and CDR2 SAAAGT. The CDR3 extends over 17 amino acids. The ends were cut back, 6 bases at V and 7 bases at J, with 27 bases in the middle. The CDR3 DNA reads as TGTGCCAGCAGGCCGGGGGAGCAGGCCATTCGCCGCCCGACCCAGTACTTC. This sequence encodes CASRPGEQAIRRPTQYF.

With respect to this clone: Other DNA sequences in the same sample also yield this CDR3. This chain connects TRBV6-8 to TRBJ1-5, with a possible D match to TRBD1 (6 bases). Per germline, CDR1 MNHGY and CDR2 SAAAGT. Trimming removed 6 bases from V and 2 bases from J, with 14 bases in between. The CDR3 extends over 15 amino acids. This CDR3 reads CASSAQGYGNQPQHF. The CDR3, as DNA: TGTGCCAGCAGCGCCCAGGGGTATGGCAATCAGCCCCAGCATTTT.

This chain links TRBV28 with TRBJ1-4, with D possibly being TRBD1 (6 bases). Trimming left V 8 bases short and J 14 bases short, with 27 bases between. This CDR3 is built from 15 residues. Germline lookup yields CDR1 MDHEN and CDR2 SYDVKM. CDR3 sequence: CASARGRGGILELFF. The DNA of the CDR3 is TGTGCCAGCGCAAGGGGTAGAGGGGGGATTTTAGAGCTGTTTTTT.

The chain recombines TRBV11-3 with TRBJ1-2; D may be TRBD1 (6 bases). Germline loops: CDR1 SGHNT, CDR2 YENEEA. The V gene lost 2 bases and the J gene lost 0 bases, with 10 bases spanning the gap. This CDR3 comprises 15 residues. The CDR3 DNA reads as TGTGCCAGCAGCTTAACGACAGGAGCTAACTATGGCTACACCTTC. Protein: CASSLTTGANYGYTF.

This clone was seen a handful of times. J is TRBJ1-5 and V is TRBV6-8; D possibly corresponds to TRBD1 (5 bases). Germline CDR1 reads MNHGY; CDR2 reads SAAAGT. V was cut by 0 bases and J by 0 bases, with 15 bases left in between. The CDR3 is 18 amino acids. The CDR3 DNA reads as TGTGCCAGCAGTTACTCAGAGGGGAGGACGGCTAGCAATCAGCCCCAGCATTTT. This encodes CASSYSEGRTASNQPQHF.

The chain is built from TRBV18 and TRBJ2-6, with D possibly matching TRBD1 (5 bases). The CDR3 is 15 amino acids. V was pared by 6 bases and J by 4 bases, with 13 bases between. CDR1 is KGHSH, CDR2 LQKENI, per germline. CDR3: CASSRRAAGANVLTF. The CDR3 DNA follows: TGTGCCAGCTCTCGCAGGGCTGCCGGGGCCAACGTCCTGACTTTC.

This clone appeared once. The CDR3 spells CASTLSGGDTQYF. CDR3 DNA sequence: TGTGCCAGTACCCTGTCAGGGGGGGACACGCAGTATTTT. The chain couples TRBV19 to TRBJ2-3, with D perhaps assigned TRBD1 or TRBD2 (7 bases each). The CDR3 covers 13 residues. Germline V gene lookup returns CDR1 LNHDA and CDR2 SQIVND (reference sequence). V lost 7 bases and J 9 bases, leaving 17 bases between the germline ends.

This clone was found a few times. V is TRBV19 and J is TRBJ1-5, with a weak D call TRBD1 (6 bases). The CDR3 runs to 16 residues. Germline lookup yields CDR1 LNHDA and CDR2 SQIVND (reference sequence). The V end lost 8 bases, the J end lost 0 bases, and 17 bases lay between the germline ends. In DNA form, the CDR3 reads TGTGCCAGTTCCCCTCGACAGGTTGGTAGCAATCAGCCCCAGCATTTT. As protein: CASSPRQVGSNQPQHF. The variable domain in full, with the rest retrieved from reference TRBV19 and TRBJ1-5, is DGGITQSPKYLFRKEGQNVTLSCEQNLNHDAMYWYRQDPGQGLRLIYYSQIVNDFQKGDIAEGYSVSREKKESFPLTVTSAQKNPTAFYLCASSPRQVGSNQPQHFGDGTRLSIL.

The chain employs TRBV19 and TRBJ2-5, with 7 bases lining up with TRBD2. V lost 4 bases to trimming and J lost 5 bases; unmatched junction nucleotides: 13. The germline V gene has CDR1 LNHDA and CDR2 SQIVND (reference sequence). CDR3 length: 16 amino acids. The CDR3: CASSKGRLADRETQYF. CDR3 DNA: TGTGCCAGTAGTAAGGGTAGACTAGCCGATCGGGAGACCCAGTACTTC.

The chain employs TRBV11-3 and TRBJ2-7; 9 bases agree with TRBD1. The length of the CDR3 is 14 residues. With 5 bases clipped from V and 2 bases from J, the junction kept 4 bases outside the gene matches. Germline CDR1 is SGHNT and CDR2 is YENEEA. This CDR3 is CASSHGTGTYEQYF. The CDR3, as DNA: TGTGCCAGCAGCCACGGGACAGGGACCTACGAGCAGTACTTC.

This clone was recorded only once. V usage is TRBV11-3 and J usage is TRBJ1-5, with 8 bases identical to TRBD1. The CDR3 is 14 residues long. The germline V gene encodes CDR1 SGHNT and CDR2 YENEEA. V shed 4 bases and J 2 bases; nucleotides not matched to a gene: 1. The CDR3 DNA is TGTGCCAGCAGCTCGGACAGGGGCAATCAGCCCCAGCATTTT. This gives the protein CASSSDRGNQPQHF.